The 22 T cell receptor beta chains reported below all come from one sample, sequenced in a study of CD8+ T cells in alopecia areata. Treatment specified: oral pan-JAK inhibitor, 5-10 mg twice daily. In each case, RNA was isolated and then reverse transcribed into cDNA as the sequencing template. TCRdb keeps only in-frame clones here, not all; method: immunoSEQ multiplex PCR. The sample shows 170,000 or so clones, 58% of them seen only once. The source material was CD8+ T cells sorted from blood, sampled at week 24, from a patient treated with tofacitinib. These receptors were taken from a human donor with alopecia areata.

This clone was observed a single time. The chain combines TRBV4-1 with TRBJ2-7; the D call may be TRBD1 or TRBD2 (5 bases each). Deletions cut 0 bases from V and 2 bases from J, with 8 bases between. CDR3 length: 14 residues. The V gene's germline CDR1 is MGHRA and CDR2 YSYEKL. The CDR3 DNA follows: TGCGCCAGCAGCCAAGAGGGGCGGGCCTACGAGCAGTACTTC. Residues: CASSQEGRAYEQYF.

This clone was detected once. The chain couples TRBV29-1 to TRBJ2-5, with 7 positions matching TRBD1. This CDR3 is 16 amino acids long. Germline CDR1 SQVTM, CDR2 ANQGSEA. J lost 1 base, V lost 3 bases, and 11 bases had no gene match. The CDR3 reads CSVEVMSDRSQETQYF. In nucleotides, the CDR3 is TGCAGCGTTGAGGTCATGTCGGACAGGAGCCAAGAGACCCAGTACTTC.

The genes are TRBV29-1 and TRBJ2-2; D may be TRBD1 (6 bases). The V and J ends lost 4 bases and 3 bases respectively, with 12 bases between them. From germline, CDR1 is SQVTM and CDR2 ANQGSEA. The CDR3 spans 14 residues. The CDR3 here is CSVAPQGYTGELFF. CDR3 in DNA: TGCAGCGTTGCGCCACAGGGTTACACCGGGGAGCTGTTTTTT.

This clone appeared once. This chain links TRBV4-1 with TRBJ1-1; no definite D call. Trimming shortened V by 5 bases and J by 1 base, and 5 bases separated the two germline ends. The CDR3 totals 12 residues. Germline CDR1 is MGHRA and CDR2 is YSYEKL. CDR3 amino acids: CASSGQNTEAFF. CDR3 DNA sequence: TGCGCCAGCAGCGGGCAGAACACTGAAGCTTTCTTT.

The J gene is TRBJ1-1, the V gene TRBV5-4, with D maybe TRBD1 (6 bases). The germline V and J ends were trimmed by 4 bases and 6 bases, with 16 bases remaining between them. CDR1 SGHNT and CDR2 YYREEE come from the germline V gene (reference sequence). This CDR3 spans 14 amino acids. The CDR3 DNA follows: TGTGCCAGCAGCCGGCCACAGGGTTTCGCTGAAGCTTTCTTT. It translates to CASSRPQGFAEAFF.

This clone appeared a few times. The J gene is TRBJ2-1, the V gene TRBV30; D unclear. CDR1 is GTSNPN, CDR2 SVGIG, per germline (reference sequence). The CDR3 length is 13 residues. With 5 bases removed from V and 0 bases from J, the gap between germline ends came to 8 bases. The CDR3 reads CAWLGFSYNEQFF. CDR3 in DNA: TGTGCCTGGTTGGGGTTCTCCTACAATGAGCAGTTCTTC.

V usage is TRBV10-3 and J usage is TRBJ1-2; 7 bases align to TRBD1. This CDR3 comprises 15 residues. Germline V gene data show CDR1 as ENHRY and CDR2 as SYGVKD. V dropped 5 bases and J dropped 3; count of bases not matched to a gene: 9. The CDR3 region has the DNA TGTGCCATCAGTACACCTGACAGGGTGGACTATGGCTACACCTTC. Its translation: CAISTPDRVDYGYTF.

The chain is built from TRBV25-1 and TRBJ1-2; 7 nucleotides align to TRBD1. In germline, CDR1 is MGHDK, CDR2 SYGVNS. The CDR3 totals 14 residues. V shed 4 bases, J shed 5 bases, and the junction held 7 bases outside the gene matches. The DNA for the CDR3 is TGTGCCAGCAGTGCCTCAGGGGGTCGGTATGGCTACACCTTC. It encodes CASSASGGRYGYTF.

The CDR3, as DNA: TGTGCCACCTCCCCTCGCCTCCTTGGTGGCGAGCAGTACTTC. This sequence encodes CATSPRLLGGEQYF. V usage is TRBV19 and J usage is TRBJ2-7; D remains ambiguous. Trimming took 10 bases from V and 6 from J, leaving 22 bases between them. This CDR3 comprises 14 residues. Germline CDR1 reads LNHDA; CDR2 reads SQIVND (reference sequence).

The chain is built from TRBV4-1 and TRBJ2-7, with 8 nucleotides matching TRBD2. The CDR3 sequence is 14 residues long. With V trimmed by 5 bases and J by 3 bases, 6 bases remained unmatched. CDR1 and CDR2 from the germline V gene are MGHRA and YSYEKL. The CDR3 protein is CASSSSGGFYEQYF. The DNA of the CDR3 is TGCGCCAGCAGCTCATCGGGGGGGTTCTACGAGCAGTACTTC.

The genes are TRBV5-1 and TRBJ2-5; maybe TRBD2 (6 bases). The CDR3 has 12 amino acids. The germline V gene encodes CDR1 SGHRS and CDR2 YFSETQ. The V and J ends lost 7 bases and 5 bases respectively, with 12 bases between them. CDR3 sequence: CASASEGETQYF. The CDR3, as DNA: TGCGCCAGCGCATCGGAGGGGGAGACCCAGTACTTC.

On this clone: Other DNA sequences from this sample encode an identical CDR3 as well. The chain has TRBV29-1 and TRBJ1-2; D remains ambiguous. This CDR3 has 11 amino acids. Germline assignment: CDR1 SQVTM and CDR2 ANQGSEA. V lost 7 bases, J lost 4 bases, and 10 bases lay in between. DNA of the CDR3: TGCAGCGCCGGCAGAGGCTATGGCTACACCTTC. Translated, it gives CSAGRGYGYTF.

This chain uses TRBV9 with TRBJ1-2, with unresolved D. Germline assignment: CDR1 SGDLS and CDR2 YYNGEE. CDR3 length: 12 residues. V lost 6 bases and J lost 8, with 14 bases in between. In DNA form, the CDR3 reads TGTGCCAGCACCAATACGGAGGCCGGCTACACCTTC. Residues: CASTNTEAGYTF.

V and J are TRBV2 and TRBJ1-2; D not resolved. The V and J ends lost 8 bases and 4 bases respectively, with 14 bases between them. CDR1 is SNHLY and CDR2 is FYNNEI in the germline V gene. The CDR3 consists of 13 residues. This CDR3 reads CASYPPGSYGYTF. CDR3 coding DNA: TGTGCCAGCTATCCCCCGGGTTCCTATGGCTACACCTTC.

CDR3 nucleotide sequence: TGTGCTAGTGGTTTGGTGGGGGACAGGGTCGGAGAGACCCAGTACTTC. Protein sequence: CASGLVGDRVGETQYF. The chain combines TRBV12-5 with TRBJ2-5, with 9 positions matching TRBD1. CDR3 length: 16 residues. V was pared by 0 bases and J by 4 bases, with 6 bases of the junction left unmatched. CDR1 and CDR2 (germline): LGHNT, FRNRAP.

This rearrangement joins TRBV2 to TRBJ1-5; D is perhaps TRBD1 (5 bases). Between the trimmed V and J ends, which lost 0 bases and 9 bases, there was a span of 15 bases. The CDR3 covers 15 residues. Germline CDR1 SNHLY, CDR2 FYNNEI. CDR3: CASSEATGTGRPQHF. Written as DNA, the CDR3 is TGTGCCAGCAGTGAAGCAACCGGCACAGGTCGGCCCCAGCATTTT.

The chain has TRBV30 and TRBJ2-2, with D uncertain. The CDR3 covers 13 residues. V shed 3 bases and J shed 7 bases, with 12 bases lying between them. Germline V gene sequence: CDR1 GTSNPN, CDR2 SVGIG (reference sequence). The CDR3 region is CAWSLTDSGELFF. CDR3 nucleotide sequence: TGTGCCTGGAGCTTGACGGATAGCGGGGAGCTGTTTTTT.

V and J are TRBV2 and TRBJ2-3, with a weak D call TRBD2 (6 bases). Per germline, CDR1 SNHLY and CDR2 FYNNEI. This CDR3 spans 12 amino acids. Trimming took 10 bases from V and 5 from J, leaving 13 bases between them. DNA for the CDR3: TGTGCCACCCGGGACTTAAAAGATACGCAGTATTTT. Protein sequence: CATRDLKDTQYF.

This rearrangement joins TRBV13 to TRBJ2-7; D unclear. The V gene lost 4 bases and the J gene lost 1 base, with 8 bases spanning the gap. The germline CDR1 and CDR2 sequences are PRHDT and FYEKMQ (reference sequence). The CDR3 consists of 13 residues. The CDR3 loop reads CASSSDLSYEQYF. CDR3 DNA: TGTGCCAGCAGCTCCGATCTTTCCTACGAGCAGTACTTC.

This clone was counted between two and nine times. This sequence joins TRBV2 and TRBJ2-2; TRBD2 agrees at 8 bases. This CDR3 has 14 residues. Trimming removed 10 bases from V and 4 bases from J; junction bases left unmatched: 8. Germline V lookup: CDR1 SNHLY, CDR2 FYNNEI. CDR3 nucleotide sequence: TGTGCCATCCTCGGGAGGGCCGGCACCGGGGAGCTGTTTTTT. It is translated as CAILGRAGTGELFF.

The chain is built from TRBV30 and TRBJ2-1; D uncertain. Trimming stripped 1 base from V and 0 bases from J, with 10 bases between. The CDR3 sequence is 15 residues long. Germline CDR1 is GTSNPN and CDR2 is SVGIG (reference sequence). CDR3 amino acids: CAWSEGLFSYNEQFF. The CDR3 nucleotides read TGTGCCTGGAGTGAAGGCTTATTCTCCTACAATGAGCAGTTCTTC.

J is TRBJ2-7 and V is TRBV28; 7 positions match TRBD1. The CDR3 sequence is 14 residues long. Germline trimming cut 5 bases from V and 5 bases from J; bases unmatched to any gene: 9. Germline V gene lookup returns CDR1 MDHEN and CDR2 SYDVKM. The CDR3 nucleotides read TGTGCCAGCAGTAAAGACAGGGCAATCGACGAGCAGTACTTC. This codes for CASSKDRAIDEQYF.